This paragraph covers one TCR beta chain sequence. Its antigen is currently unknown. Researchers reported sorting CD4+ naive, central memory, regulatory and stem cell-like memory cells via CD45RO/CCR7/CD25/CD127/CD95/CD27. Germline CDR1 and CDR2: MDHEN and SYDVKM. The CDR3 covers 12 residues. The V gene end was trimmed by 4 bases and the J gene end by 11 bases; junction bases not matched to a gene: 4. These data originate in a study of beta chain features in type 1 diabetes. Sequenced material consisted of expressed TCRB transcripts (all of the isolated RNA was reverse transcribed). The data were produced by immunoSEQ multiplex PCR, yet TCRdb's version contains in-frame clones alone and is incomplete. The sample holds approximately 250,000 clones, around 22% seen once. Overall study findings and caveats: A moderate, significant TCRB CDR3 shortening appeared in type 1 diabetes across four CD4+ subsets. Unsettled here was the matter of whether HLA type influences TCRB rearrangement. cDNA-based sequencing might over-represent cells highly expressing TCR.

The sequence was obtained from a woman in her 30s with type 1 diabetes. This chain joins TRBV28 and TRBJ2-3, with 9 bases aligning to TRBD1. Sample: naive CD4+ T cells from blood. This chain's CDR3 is CASSSGQGLQYF. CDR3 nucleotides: TGTGCCAGCAGTTCGGGACAGGGTTTGCAGTATTTT.